This T cell receptor beta chain is from a study of T-cell memory formation after mild COVID-19. TCRdb reprocessed the 5' RACE reads with MiXCR, giving one entry per CDR3 protein. The table has 450,000 or so distinct CDR3 sequences, roughly 25% seen once; the top ten hold 12%. Trimming cost V 3 bases and J 6 bases; bases outside gene matches: 10. CDR3 length: 15 amino acids. This clonotype showed up just a few times. What was sequenced was PBMCs or a T cell subset sorted from them (not recorded which). The sequence was obtained from an adult woman who had mild COVID-19 (a few samples of this study predate the infection). Cell type and time point are not known. V gene TRBV12-3 or TRBV12-4 combines with J gene TRBJ2-7; 8 bases are a match to TRBD1. Here the CDR3 DNA reads TGTGCCAGCAGTTTCGTGGGACAGGTCCATCTCGAGCAGTACTTC. Translation gives CASSFVGQVHLEQYF.